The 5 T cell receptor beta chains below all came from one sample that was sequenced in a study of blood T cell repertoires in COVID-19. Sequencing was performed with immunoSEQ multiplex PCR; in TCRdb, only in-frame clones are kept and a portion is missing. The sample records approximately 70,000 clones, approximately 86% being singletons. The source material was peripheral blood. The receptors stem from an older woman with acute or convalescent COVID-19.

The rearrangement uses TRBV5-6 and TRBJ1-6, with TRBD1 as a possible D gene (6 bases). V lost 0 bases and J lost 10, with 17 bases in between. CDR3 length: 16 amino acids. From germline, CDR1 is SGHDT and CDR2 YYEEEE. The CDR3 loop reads CASSLGAGRGGSPLHF. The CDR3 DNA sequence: TGTGCCAGCAGCTTGGGGGCTGGCAGGGGAGGGTCACCCCTCCACTTT.

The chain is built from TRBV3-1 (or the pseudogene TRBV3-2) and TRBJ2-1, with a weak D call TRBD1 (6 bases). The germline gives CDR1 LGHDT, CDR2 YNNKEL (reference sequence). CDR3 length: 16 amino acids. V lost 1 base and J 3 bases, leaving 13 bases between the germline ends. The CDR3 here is CASSQASGTYYNEQFF. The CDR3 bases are TGTGCCAGCAGCCAAGCGTCAGGGACATACTACAATGAGCAGTTCTTC.

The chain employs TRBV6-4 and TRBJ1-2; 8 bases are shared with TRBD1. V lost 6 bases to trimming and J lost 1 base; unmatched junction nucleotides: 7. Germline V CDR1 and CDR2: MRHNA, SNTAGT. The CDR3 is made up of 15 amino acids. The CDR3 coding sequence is TGTGCCAGCAGGGGTGGGACAGGACTTAACTATGGCTACACCTTC. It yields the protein CASRGGTGLNYGYTF.

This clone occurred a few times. The CDR3 nucleotides read TGTGCCAGCAGCTTGGAGAGCAGGGAGGGTGGCTACACCTTC. Protein sequence: CASSLESREGGYTF. The chain joins TRBV5-4 to TRBJ1-2; the D gene is possibly TRBD1 (5 bases). The CDR3 loop spans 14 amino acids. V lost 0 bases and J 7 bases, leaving 13 bases between the germline ends. Germline lookup yields CDR1 SGHNT and CDR2 YYREEE (reference sequence).

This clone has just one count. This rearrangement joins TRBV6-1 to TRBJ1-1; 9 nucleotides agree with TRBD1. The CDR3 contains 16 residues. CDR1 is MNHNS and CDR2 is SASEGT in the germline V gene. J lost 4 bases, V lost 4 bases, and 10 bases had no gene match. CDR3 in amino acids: CASSAGTGLLSTEAFF. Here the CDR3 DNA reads TGTGCCAGCAGTGCCGGGACAGGGTTATTGAGCACTGAAGCTTTCTTT.